This TCR beta chain was sequenced in a study of blood T cell repertoires in COVID-19. Study details: Donors in the United States, Italy and Spain gave samples during acute or convalescent COVID-19. T cells, B-cell-depleted T cells, or PBMCs provided the cDNA or gDNA that served as material.

The authors' processing: Estimates of nucleated cell counts were drawn from the amplification of reference gene primers. Sequencing used immunoSEQ multiplex PCR; TCRdb keeps in-frame clones, though not all of them. The V and J calls and clone size are taken from that table; D and trimming were inferred from the DNA. The sample contains about 190,000 clones, 83% of which appear only once. Germline V CDR1 and CDR2: SEHNR, FQNEAQ (reference sequence). CDR3 size: 15 residues. V gave up 3 bases and J gave up 6 bases, with 14 bases separating them. This TCR was sampled from a woman aged 40 to 49 with acute or convalescent COVID-19. The sequenced material came from peripheral blood. The J gene is TRBJ2-2, the V gene TRBV7-9; the D gene is possibly TRBD2 (7 bases). As DNA, the CDR3 is TGTGCCAGCAGCTTCGGGGGGCGCGGGCCCGGGGAGCTGTTTTTT. Translating it yields CASSFGGRGPGELFF.